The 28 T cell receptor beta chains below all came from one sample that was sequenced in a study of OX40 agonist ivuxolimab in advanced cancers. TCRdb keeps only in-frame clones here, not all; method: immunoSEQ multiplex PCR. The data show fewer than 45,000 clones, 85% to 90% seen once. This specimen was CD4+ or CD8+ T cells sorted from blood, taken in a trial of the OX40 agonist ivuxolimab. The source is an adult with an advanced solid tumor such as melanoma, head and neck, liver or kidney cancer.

This chain's CDR3 is CASRLAGGLGNEQFF. DNA of the CDR3: TGTGCCAGCAGGCTAGCGGGAGGCCTAGGGAATGAGCAGTTCTTC. The rearrangement joins TRBV27 to TRBJ2-1; the match to TRBD2 covers 11 bases. The CDR3 has 15 amino acids. Germline trimming cut 6 bases from V and 7 bases from J; bases unmatched to any gene: 8. Germline assignment: CDR1 MNHEY and CDR2 SMNVEV (reference sequence).

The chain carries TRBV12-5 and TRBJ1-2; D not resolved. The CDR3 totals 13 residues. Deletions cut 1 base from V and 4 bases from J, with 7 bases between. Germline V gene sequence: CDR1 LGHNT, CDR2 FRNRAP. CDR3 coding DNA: TGTGCTAGTGGTTTGGAGGGTTCCTATGGCTACACCTTC. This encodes CASGLEGSYGYTF. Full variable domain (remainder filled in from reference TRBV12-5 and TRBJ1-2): DARVTQTPRHKVTEMGQEVTMRCQPILGHNTVFWYRQTMMQGLELLAYFRNRAPLDDSGMPKDRFSAEMPDATLATLKIQPSEPRDSAVYFCASGLEGSYGYTFGSGTRLTVV.

The CDR3 coding sequence is TGTGCCAGCGGGACTAGCGGGGGGCTGAACACCGGGGAGCTGTTTTTT. Translated: CASGTSGGLNTGELFF. The gene calls are TRBV11-2 and TRBJ2-2; 15 bases match TRBD2. CDR3 length: 16 amino acids. CDR1 is SGHAT and CDR2 is FQNNGV in the germline V gene. J was trimmed by 1 base and V by 8 bases; bases with no gene match: 2.

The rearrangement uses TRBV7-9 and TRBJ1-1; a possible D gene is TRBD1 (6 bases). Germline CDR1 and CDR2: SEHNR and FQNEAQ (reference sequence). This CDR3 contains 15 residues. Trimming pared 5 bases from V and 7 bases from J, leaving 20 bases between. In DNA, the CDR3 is TGTGCCAGCAGCGCCGCGACAGGATGGGAGGATGAAGCTTTCTTT. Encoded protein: CASSAATGWEDEAFF. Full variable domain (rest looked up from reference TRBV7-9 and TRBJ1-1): DTGVSQNPRHKITKRGQNVTFRCDPISEHNRLYWYRQTLGQGPEFLTYFQNEAQLEKSRLLSDRFSAERPKGSFSTLEIQRTEQGDSAMYLCASSAATGWEDEAFFGQGTRLTVV.

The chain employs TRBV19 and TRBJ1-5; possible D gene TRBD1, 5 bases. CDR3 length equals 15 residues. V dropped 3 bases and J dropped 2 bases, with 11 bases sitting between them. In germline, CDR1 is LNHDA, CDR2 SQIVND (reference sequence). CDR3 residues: CASSMAGGGNQPQHF. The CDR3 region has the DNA TGTGCCAGTAGTATGGCAGGAGGGGGCAATCAGCCCCAGCATTTT.

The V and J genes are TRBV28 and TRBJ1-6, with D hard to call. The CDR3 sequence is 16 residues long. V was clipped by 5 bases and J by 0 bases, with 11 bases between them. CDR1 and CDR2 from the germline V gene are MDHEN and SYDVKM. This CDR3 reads CASSPFRSSYNSPLHF. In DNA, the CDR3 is TGTGCCAGCAGTCCCTTCCGGAGCTCCTATAATTCACCCCTCCACTTT.

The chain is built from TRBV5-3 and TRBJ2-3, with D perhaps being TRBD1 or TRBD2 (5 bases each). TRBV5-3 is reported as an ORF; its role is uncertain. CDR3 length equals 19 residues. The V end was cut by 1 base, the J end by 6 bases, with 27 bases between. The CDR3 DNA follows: TGTGCCAGAAGCTTGAAGGGGTCGACCAAACCCCGGGGAGAGGATACGCAGTATTTT. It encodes CARSLKGSTKPRGEDTQYF.

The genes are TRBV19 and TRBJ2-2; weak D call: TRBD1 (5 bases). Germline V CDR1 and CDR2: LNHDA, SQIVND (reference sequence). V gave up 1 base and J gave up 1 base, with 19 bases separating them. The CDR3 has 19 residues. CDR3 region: CASSIGSGAVFLNTGELFF. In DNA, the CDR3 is TGTGCCAGTAGTATAGGAAGTGGGGCAGTTTTTTTGAACACCGGGGAGCTGTTTTTT.

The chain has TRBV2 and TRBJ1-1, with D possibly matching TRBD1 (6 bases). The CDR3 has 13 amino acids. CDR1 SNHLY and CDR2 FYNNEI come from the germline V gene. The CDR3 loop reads CAWDIKSNTEAFF. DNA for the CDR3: TGTGCGTGGGACATAAAATCGAACACTGAAGCTTTCTTT.

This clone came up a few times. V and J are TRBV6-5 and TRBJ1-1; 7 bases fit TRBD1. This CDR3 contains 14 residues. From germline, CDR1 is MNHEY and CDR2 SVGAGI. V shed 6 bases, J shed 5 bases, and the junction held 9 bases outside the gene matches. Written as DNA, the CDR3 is TGTGCCAGCAGGCGACAGGGAGAGGGGACTGAAGCTTTCTTT. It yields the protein CASRRQGEGTEAFF.

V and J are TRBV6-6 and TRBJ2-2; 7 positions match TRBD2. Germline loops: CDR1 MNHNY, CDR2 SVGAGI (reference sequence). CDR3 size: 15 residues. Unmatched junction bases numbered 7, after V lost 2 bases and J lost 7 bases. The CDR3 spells CASSYRRELIGELFF. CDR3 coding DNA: TGTGCCAGCAGTTACAGGCGGGAGTTAATCGGGGAGCTGTTTTTT.

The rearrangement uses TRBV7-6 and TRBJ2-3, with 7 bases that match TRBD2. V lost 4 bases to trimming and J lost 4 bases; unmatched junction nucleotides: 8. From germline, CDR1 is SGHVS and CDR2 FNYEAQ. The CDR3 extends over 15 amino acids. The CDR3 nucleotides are TGTGCCAGCAGCTACTCCGGGACTACCCCAGATACGCAGTATTTT. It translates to CASSYSGTTPDTQYF.

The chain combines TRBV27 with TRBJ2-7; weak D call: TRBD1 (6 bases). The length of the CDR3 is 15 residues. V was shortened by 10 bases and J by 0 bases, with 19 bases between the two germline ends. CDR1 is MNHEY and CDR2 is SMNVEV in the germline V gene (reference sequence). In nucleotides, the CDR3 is TGTGCCACCAAATATAGAACAGGGACCTCCTACGAGCAGTACTTC. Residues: CATKYRTGTSYEQYF.

CDR3 sequence: CASSFQAPYGYTF. DNA of the CDR3: TGTGCCAGCAGCTTCCAGGCGCCCTATGGCTACACCTTC. The genes are TRBV7-9 and TRBJ1-2; D uncertain. V was trimmed by 3 bases and J by 4 bases, leaving 9 bases between them. The CDR3 runs to 13 residues. Germline CDR1 SEHNR, CDR2 FQNEAQ (reference sequence).

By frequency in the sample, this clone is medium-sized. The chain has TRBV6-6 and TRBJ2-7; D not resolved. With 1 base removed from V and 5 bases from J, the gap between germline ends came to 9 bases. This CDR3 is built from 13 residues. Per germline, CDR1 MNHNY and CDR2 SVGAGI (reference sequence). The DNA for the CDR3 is TGTGCCAGCAGTTACTTCCGCCCCAACGAGCAGTACTTC. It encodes CASSYFRPNEQYF.

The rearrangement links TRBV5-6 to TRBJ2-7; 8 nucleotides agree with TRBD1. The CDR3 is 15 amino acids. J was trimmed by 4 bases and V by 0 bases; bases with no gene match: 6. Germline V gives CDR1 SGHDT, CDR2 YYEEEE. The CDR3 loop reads CASSLAGQGLYEQYF. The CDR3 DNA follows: TGTGCCAGCAGCTTGGCCGGACAGGGATTATACGAGCAGTACTTC.

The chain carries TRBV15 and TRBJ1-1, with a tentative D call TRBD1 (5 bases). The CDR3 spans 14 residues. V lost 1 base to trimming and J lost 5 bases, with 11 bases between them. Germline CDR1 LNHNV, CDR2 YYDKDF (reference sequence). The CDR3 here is CATSRAGGRTEAFF. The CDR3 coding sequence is TGTGCCACCAGCAGAGCTGGGGGTCGGACTGAAGCTTTCTTT.

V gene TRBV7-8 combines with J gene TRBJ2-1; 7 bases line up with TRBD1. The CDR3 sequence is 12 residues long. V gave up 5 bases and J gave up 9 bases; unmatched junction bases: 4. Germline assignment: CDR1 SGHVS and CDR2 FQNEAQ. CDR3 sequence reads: CASSATGIEQFF. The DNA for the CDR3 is TGTGCCAGCAGCGCGACAGGGATTGAGCAGTTCTTC.

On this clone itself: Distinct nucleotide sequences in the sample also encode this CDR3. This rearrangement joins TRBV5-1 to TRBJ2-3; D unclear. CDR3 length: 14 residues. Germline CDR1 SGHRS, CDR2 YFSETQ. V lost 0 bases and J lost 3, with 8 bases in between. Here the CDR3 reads CASSLVRETDTQYF. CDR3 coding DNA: TGCGCCAGCAGCTTGGTTCGAGAAACAGATACGCAGTATTTT.

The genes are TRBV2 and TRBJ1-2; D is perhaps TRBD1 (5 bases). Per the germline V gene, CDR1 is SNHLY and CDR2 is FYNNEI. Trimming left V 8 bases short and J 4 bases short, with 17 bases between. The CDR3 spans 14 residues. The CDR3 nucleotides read TGTGCCAGCTCCGGAGGAGGCCAGGGCTATGGCTACACCTTC. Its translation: CASSGGGQGYGYTF.

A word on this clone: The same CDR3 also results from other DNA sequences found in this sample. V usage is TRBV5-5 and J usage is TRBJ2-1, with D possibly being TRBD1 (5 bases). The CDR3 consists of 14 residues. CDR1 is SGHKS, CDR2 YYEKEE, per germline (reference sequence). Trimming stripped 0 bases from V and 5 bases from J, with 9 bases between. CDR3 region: CASSLEWGHNEQFF. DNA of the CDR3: TGTGCCAGCAGCTTGGAGTGGGGCCACAATGAGCAGTTCTTC. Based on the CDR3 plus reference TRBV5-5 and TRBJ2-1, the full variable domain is DAGVTQSPTHLIKTRGQQVTLRCSPISGHKSVSWYQQVLGQGPQFIFQYYEKEERGRGNFPDRFSARQFPNYSSELNVNALLLGDSALYLCASSLEWGHNEQFFGPGTRLTVL.

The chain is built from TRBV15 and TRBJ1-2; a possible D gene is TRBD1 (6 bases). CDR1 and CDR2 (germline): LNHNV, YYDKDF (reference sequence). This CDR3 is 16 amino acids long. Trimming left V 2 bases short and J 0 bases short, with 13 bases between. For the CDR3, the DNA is TGTGCCACCAGCAGATCCAGGGACATAGCTAACTATGGCTACACCTTC. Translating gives CATSRSRDIANYGYTF.

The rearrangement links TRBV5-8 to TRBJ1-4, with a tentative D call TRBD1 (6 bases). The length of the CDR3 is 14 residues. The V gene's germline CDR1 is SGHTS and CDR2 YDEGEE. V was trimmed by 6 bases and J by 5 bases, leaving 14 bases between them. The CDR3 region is CASMDSPINEKLFF. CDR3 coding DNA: TGTGCCAGCATGGACAGCCCCATAAATGAAAAACTGTTTTTT.

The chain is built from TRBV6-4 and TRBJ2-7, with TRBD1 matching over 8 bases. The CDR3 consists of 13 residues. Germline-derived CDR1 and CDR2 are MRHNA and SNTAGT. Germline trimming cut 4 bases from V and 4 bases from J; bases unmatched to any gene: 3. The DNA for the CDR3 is TGTGCCAGCAGTGCCTACAGGGGGTACGAGCAGTACTTC. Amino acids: CASSAYRGYEQYF.

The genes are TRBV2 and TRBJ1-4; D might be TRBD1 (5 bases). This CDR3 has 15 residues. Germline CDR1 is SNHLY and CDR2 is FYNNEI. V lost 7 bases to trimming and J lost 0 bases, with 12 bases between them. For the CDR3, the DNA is TGTGCCAGCAATCCGGCGGGGGCAACTAATGAAAAACTGTTTTTT. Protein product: CASNPAGATNEKLFF. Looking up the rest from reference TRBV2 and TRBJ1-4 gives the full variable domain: EPEVTQTPSHQVTQMGQEVILRCVPISNHLYFYWYRQILGQKVEFLVSFYNNEISEKSEIFDDQFSVERPDGSNFTLKIRSTKLEDSAMYFCASNPAGATNEKLFFGSGTQLSVL.

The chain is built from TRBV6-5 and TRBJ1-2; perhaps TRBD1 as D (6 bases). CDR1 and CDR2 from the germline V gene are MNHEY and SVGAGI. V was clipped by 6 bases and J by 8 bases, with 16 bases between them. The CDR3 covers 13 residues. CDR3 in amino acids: CASSLRDIGGYTF. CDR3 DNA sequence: TGTGCCAGCAGCCTCCGGGACATCGGCGGCTACACCTTC.

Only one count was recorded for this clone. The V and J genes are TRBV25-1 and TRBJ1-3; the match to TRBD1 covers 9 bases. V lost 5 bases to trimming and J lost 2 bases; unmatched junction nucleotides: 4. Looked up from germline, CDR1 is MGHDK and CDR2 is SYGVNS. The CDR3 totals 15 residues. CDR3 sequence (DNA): TGTGCCAGCAGTCGGGACAGGGAGGCTGGAAACACCATATATTTT. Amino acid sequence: CASSRDREAGNTIYF. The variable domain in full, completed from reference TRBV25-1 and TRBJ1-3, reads EADIYQTPRYLVIGTGKKITLECSQTMGHDKMYWYQQDPGMELHLIHYSYGVNSTEKGDLSSESTVSRIRTEHFPLTLESARPSHTSQYLCASSRDREAGNTIYFGEGSWLTVV.

The CDR3 DNA reads TGTGCCTGGAGTCTCCACGGGGGGGCCGTGGACAATGAGCAGTTCTTC. It is translated as CAWSLHGGAVDNEQFF. J is TRBJ2-1 and V is TRBV30, with 8 bases identical to TRBD2. The CDR3 runs to 16 residues. CDR1 is GTSNPN, CDR2 SVGIG, per germline (reference sequence). The V gene end was trimmed by 2 bases and the J gene end by 5 bases; junction bases not matched to a gene: 11. Filled out from reference TRBV30 and TRBJ2-1, the complete variable domain reads SQTIHQWPATLVQPVGSPLSLECTVEGTSNPNLYWYRQAAGRGLQLLFYSVGIGQISSEVPQNLSASRPQDRQFILSSKKLLLSDSGFYLCAWSLHGGAVDNEQFFGPGTRLTVL.